Below, 28 T cell receptor beta chains from the same sample are listed, as sequenced in a study of cytomegalovirus exposure and HLA in healthy donors. PCR used 60 Vbeta primers and 13 Jbeta primers. The data were produced by immunoSEQ multiplex PCR, yet TCRdb's version contains in-frame clones alone and is incomplete. With about 25,000 clones in the sample, the ten largest clones hold roughly 18%. Sequenced input: PBMCs. All receptors derive from a male donor in good health and CMV-seropositive.

The V call is TRBV28, the J call TRBJ2-1; a weak D match, TRBD1 (5 bases). CDR3 size: 14 residues. CDR1 and CDR2 (germline): MDHEN, SYDVKM. V lost 7 bases, J lost 6 bases, and 16 bases lay in between. DNA of the CDR3: TGTGCCAGCAACACTTATGGGGCTGTCAATGAGCAGTTCTTC. Its protein is CASNTYGAVNEQFF. The full variable domain, rest sourced from reference TRBV28 and TRBJ2-1, is DVKVTQSSRYLVKRTGEKVFLECVQDMDHENMFWYRQDPGLGLRLIYFSYDVKMKEKGDIPEGYSVSREKKERFSLILESASTNQTSMYLCASNTYGAVNEQFFGPGTRLTVL.

This chain joins TRBV18 and TRBJ1-1; 7 bases map to TRBD1. V was clipped by 4 bases and J by 3 bases; unmatched bases: 8. Per the germline V gene, CDR1 is KGHSH and CDR2 is LQKENI. The CDR3 totals 15 residues. CDR3 region: CASSQGQPGDTEAFF. DNA of the CDR3: TGTGCCAGCTCACAGGGACAGCCCGGGGACACTGAAGCTTTCTTT.

This sequence joins TRBV9 and TRBJ2-4; TRBD1 agrees at 7 bases. This CDR3 contains 19 residues. The germline V gene encodes CDR1 SGDLS and CDR2 YYNGEE. V lost 4 bases to trimming and J lost 1 base; unmatched junction nucleotides: 17. CDR3 sequence reads: CASSSRQGEIEGAKNIQYF. In nucleotides, the CDR3 is TGTGCCAGCAGCTCCCGACAGGGCGAGATCGAAGGGGCCAAAAACATTCAGTACTTC.

The gene calls are TRBV18 and TRBJ2-1; 10 nucleotides agree with TRBD2. There are 16 residues in the CDR3. Germline values: CDR1 KGHSH, CDR2 LQKENI. J was trimmed by 5 bases and V by 3 bases; bases with no gene match: 7. The CDR3 protein is CASSPSLAGGNNEQFF. For the CDR3, the DNA is TGTGCCAGCTCACCTTCGTTAGCGGGGGGAAACAATGAGCAGTTCTTC.

The CDR3 nucleotides are TGCAGCGTTGTTACAGGGTCTGAGACCCAGTACTTC. Protein sequence: CSVVTGSETQYF. The chain uses TRBV29-1 and TRBJ2-5, with TRBD1 as a possible D gene (6 bases). This CDR3 comprises 12 residues. Germline assignment: CDR1 SQVTM and CDR2 ANQGSEA. V shed 4 bases and J shed 5 bases, with 11 bases lying between them.

The chain couples TRBV30 to TRBJ1-5; D is undetermined. The V gene's germline CDR1 is GTSNPN and CDR2 SVGIG (reference sequence). V dropped 2 bases and J dropped 4 bases, with 9 bases sitting between them. This CDR3 region has 13 residues. This CDR3 is CAWSRSQNQPQHF. As DNA, the CDR3 is TGTGCCTGGAGTCGAAGCCAAAATCAGCCCCAGCATTTT. Variable domain in full (rest from reference TRBV30 and TRBJ1-5): SQTIHQWPATLVQPVGSPLSLECTVEGTSNPNLYWYRQAAGRGLQLLFYSVGIGQISSEVPQNLSASRPQDRQFILSSKKLLLSDSGFYLCAWSRSQNQPQHFGDGTRLSIL.

This sequence joins TRBV28 and TRBJ1-4; 9 bases are shared with TRBD1. The CDR3 runs 16 residues. Germline CDR1 is MDHEN and CDR2 is SYDVKM. Germline trimming cut 5 bases from V and 7 bases from J; bases unmatched to any gene: 11. This CDR3 is CASSRTGALESEKLFF. As DNA, the CDR3 is TGTGCCAGCAGTAGGACAGGGGCTTTGGAAAGTGAAAAACTGTTTTTT.

Judged by frequency, this clone is medium-sized. J is TRBJ1-1 and V is TRBV5-6; maybe TRBD1 (5 bases). The CDR3 runs 14 residues. The V end lost 0 bases, the J end lost 4 bases, and 10 bases lay between the germline ends. CDR1 and CDR2 (germline): SGHDT, YYEEEE. CDR3 sequence: CASSLAAGSTEAFF. CDR3 DNA: TGTGCCAGCAGCTTGGCCGCAGGGTCCACTGAAGCTTTCTTT.

The chain combines TRBV15 with TRBJ2-3, with 11 bases fitting TRBD1. Germline loops: CDR1 LNHNV, CDR2 YYDKDF (reference sequence). The V and J ends lost 0 bases and 4 bases, in that order; junction bases with no gene match: 3. This CDR3 comprises 16 residues. The CDR3 sequence is CATSRDPGQGADTQYF. The CDR3 region has the DNA TGTGCCACCAGCAGAGATCCGGGACAGGGGGCAGATACGCAGTATTTT. The full variable domain, its missing parts supplied by reference TRBV15 and TRBJ2-3, is DAMVIQNPRYQVTQFGKPVTLSCSQTLNHNVMYWYQQKSSQAPKLLFHYYDKDFNNEADTPDNFQSRRPNTSFCFLDIRSPGLGDTAMYLCATSRDPGQGADTQYFGPGTRLTVL.

This sequence joins TRBV11-2 and TRBJ1-2; D gene uncertain. V was pared by 5 bases and J by 4 bases, with 11 bases between. This CDR3 region has 13 residues. Germline V gives CDR1 SGHAT, CDR2 FQNNGV. The CDR3 coding sequence is TGTGCCAGCAGCCAAAACGGTCCCTATGGCTACACCTTC. Translating it yields CASSQNGPYGYTF.

The DNA for the CDR3 is TGTGCCAGCAGCTCGACAGGGGCCGCCGGGGAGCTGTTTTTT. Residues: CASSSTGAAGELFF. The chain carries TRBV9 and TRBJ2-2, with 8 nucleotides matching TRBD1. Germline CDR1 and CDR2: SGDLS and YYNGEE. The CDR3 consists of 14 residues. The junction had 5 bases not matched to a gene; V was cut back by 4 bases and J by 6 bases.

The rearrangement links TRBV4-1 to TRBJ2-5; a weak D match, TRBD2 (5 bases). The CDR3 loop spans 13 amino acids. Germline V gene data show CDR1 as MGHRA and CDR2 as YSYEKL. Trimming removed 4 bases at V and 4 bases at J, with 10 bases between. The CDR3 loop reads CASSRARAETQYF. The DNA of the CDR3 is TGCGCCAGCAGCCGGGCGAGGGCAGAGACCCAGTACTTC.

The CDR3 nucleotides are TGCGCCAGCAGCCAGAATACGCTCAGCTCCTACAATGAGCAGTTCTTC. Protein: CASSQNTLSSYNEQFF. The chain employs TRBV4-1 and TRBJ2-1; D is unresolved. Trimming removed 3 bases from V and 0 bases from J, with 12 bases in between. This CDR3 has 16 residues. The germline gives CDR1 MGHRA, CDR2 YSYEKL.

The rearrangement joins TRBV9 to TRBJ1-2; 7 nucleotides agree with TRBD1. Germline CDR1 reads SGDLS; CDR2 reads YYNGEE. The trim removed 0 bases at V and 8 bases at J, leaving 13 bases unmatched. There are 16 residues in the CDR3. CDR3 DNA: TGTGCCAGCAGCGTAGCTACGAGGCGAGGGGGCCGGGGCTACACCTTC. Protein product: CASSVATRRGGRGYTF.

V and J are TRBV30 and TRBJ1-2, with D tentatively TRBD1 (6 bases). In germline, CDR1 is GTSNPN, CDR2 SVGIG (reference sequence). Trimming shortened V by 4 bases and J by 7 bases, and 19 bases separated the two germline ends. CDR3 length: 14 amino acids. The CDR3 protein is CAWNPDRPGGGYTF. The CDR3, as DNA: TGTGCCTGGAACCCTGACAGGCCCGGAGGTGGCTACACCTTC.

This chain connects TRBV7-7 to TRBJ2-1; TRBD1 matches at 7 bases. The CDR3 contains 15 residues. CDR1 SSHAT and CDR2 FNYEAQ come from the germline V gene (reference sequence). The V segment lost 4 bases and the J segment 1 base; nucleotides outside the gene matches: 4. The CDR3 sequence is CASSSEGQSYNEQFF. The DNA of the CDR3 is TGTGCCAGCAGCTCAGAGGGACAGTCCTACAATGAGCAGTTCTTC.

The chain combines TRBV27 with TRBJ2-7, with 8 bases fitting TRBD2. This CDR3 is 14 amino acids long. Germline CDR1 MNHEY, CDR2 SMNVEV (reference sequence). J was trimmed by 6 bases and V by 8 bases; bases with no gene match: 12. In DNA form, the CDR3 reads TGTGCCAGCGGCCTTATGGCGGGGGGACCCGAGCAGTACTTC. It is translated as CASGLMAGGPEQYF.

V gene TRBV7-3 combines with J gene TRBJ1-1; D is uncertain. CDR3 length equals 14 residues. The germline V and J ends were trimmed by 2 bases and 1 base, with 8 bases remaining between them. Germline V CDR1 and CDR2: SGHTA, FQGTGA. The CDR3 region is CASSLGLTNTEAFF. The CDR3 coding sequence is TGTGCCAGCAGCTTAGGACTTACGAACACTGAAGCTTTCTTT.

CDR3 nucleotides: TGCGCCAGCAGCTTGGCCGCAGGGAATTCACCCCTCCACTTT. It is translated as CASSLAAGNSPLHF. The V gene is TRBV5-1, the J gene TRBJ1-6, with D perhaps TRBD1 (5 bases). This CDR3 has 14 amino acids. Germline lookup yields CDR1 SGHRS and CDR2 YFSETQ. Trimming took off 0 bases at V and 7 bases at J, with 8 bases between the two ends.

CDR3 coding DNA: TGCGCCAGCAGTGAGCCCCTACACGAGCAGTACTTC. This translates into CASSEPLHEQYF. The chain is built from TRBV10-2 and TRBJ2-7, with D hard to call. V was cut by 2 bases and J by 5 bases, with 7 bases left in between. Germline V gene data show CDR1 as WSHSY and CDR2 as SAAADI. The CDR3 covers 12 residues.

This chain connects TRBV7-8 to TRBJ1-4; D might be TRBD1 (6 bases). Trimming left V 5 bases short and J 4 bases short, with 14 bases between. This CDR3 spans 15 amino acids. Germline CDR1 SGHVS, CDR2 FQNEAQ. The DNA for the CDR3 is TGTGCCAGCAGCCCCACAGGGACCTTTAATGAAAAACTGTTTTTT. Its protein product is CASSPTGTFNEKLFF.

The genes are TRBV21-1 and TRBJ1-1. TRBV21-1 is a pseudogene segment. The CDR3 contains 15 residues. In DNA, the CDR3 is TGTGCCAGCAGCAGCGGGTCAGGACCAGGCACTGAAGCTTTCTTT. Encoded protein: CASSSGSGPGTEAFF.

The rearrangement links TRBV6-5 to TRBJ2-7, with D possibly TRBD1 on 6 matching bases. V dropped 2 bases and J dropped 2 bases, with 16 bases sitting between them. Germline CDR1 MNHEY, CDR2 SVGAGI. CDR3 length equals 16 residues. CDR3 protein: CASSYGSGVETYEQYF. DNA for the CDR3: TGTGCCAGCAGTTACGGGTCAGGGGTCGAGACCTACGAGCAGTACTTC.

The CDR3 sequence: CASSEGQGVSTTGELFF. The CDR3 DNA reads as TGTGCCAGCAGTGAGGGACAGGGTGTTTCGACCACCGGGGAGCTGTTTTTT. This rearrangement joins TRBV25-1 to TRBJ2-2, with 9 positions matching TRBD1. The CDR3 loop spans 17 amino acids. Germline trimming cut 3 bases from V and 4 bases from J; bases unmatched to any gene: 9. Looked up from germline, CDR1 is MGHDK and CDR2 is SYGVNS.

V gene TRBV9 combines with J gene TRBJ2-7; D remains ambiguous. The CDR3 covers 14 residues. Trimming removed 2 bases at V and 7 bases at J, with 16 bases between. CDR1 is SGDLS, CDR2 YYNGEE, per germline. This chain's CDR3 is CASSVEIFAAEQYF. DNA of the CDR3: TGTGCCAGCAGCGTCGAAATTTTCGCCGCGGAGCAGTACTTC.

The chain uses TRBV27 and TRBJ1-4, with D tentatively TRBD1 (5 bases). Germline loops: CDR1 MNHEY, CDR2 SMNVEV (reference sequence). The ends were cut back, 3 bases at V and 8 bases at J, with 13 bases in the middle. The CDR3 is made up of 14 amino acids. In DNA form, the CDR3 reads TGTGCCAGCAGTTTTGCGGCAGGGTACGAAAAACTGTTTTTT. It encodes CASSFAAGYEKLFF.

The chain uses TRBV30 and TRBJ1-5; 8 positions match TRBD1. This CDR3 spans 14 amino acids. V gave up 1 base and J gave up 7 bases; unmatched junction bases: 6. From germline, CDR1 is GTSNPN and CDR2 SVGIG (reference sequence). CDR3 loop: CAWSGDRTQQPQHF. The CDR3, as DNA: TGTGCCTGGAGTGGGGACAGGACGCAGCAGCCCCAGCATTTT.

The chain recombines TRBV7-3 with TRBJ1-1; D not certain. The CDR3 has 13 amino acids. Germline loops: CDR1 SGHTA, CDR2 FQGTGA. V dropped 5 bases and J dropped 4 bases, with 11 bases sitting between them. In DNA, the CDR3 is TGTGCCAGCAGCCCAGACCAGGTCACTGAAGCTTTCTTT. Encoded protein: CASSPDQVTEAFF.